These T cell receptor beta chains were read from a single sample in a study of molecular identifiers for immune sequencing clone quantification. TCRdb used MiXCR to reprocess the PCR reads, holding one entry per CDR3 protein. The table has about 640,000 distinct CDR3 sequences, about 20% seen once; the top ten hold roughly 0.9%. The sequenced sample consisted of naive CD8+ T cells from blood, with Jurkat cell RNA spiked in. These receptors were collected from a human donor in good health. Some libraries in this study had Jurkat cell RNA spiked in. The conserved cysteine and the conserved F or W are not part of the CDR3 here.

cdr3_aa j_call v_call
ASSQAGESTDTQY TRBJ2-3 TRBV4-3
ASSSGLAGLYEQY TRBJ2-7 TRBV2
ASSQTRNTEAF TRBJ1-1 TRBV4-1
AWSVSVEQY TRBJ2-7 TRBV30
ASGQASYEQY TRBJ2-7 TRBV7-9
ASSYGGNTGELF TRBJ2-2 TRBV6-5
SAKSKGLPWETQY TRBJ2-5 TRBV20-1
AWSGTSGSHEQH TRBJ2-7 TRBV30
TSSFRGGAEDTQY TRBJ2-3 TRBV5-3
ASSWSGGQTDTQY TRBJ2-3 TRBV7-2
ASSESPGTDEQY TRBJ2-7 TRBV6-1
ATHDGVLRQSNQPQH TRBJ1-5 TRBV15
ASTGQMYSNQPQH TRBJ1-5 TRBV19
SARSPGTTQPQH TRBJ1-5 TRBV20-1
AWTGLENTEAF TRBJ1-1 TRBV30
ASGYAETQY TRBJ2-5 TRBV6-2/TRBV6-3
ASSESTGGLNYGYT TRBJ1-2 TRBV10-2
ASSYPIAGEYNEQF TRBJ2-1 TRBV6-2/TRBV6-3
ASNPPRGIGYDEQF TRBJ2-1 TRBV7-8
SAREDGTSGNTIY TRBJ1-3 TRBV20-1
ASSQDTRHPYEQY TRBJ2-7 TRBV4-1
ASSQEAPWNPGTDTQY TRBJ2-3 TRBV3-1
ASSLTSRDLSGNTIY TRBJ1-3 TRBV7-9
ASSDGGGGPTDTQY TRBJ2-3 TRBV18
ASTGGQVSGGDGELF TRBJ2-2 TRBV9
ASGLAGSTDTQY TRBJ2-3 TRBV6-5
ASNWNAAAYNSPLH TRBJ1-6 TRBV19
ASSSPMGGTEAF TRBJ1-1 TRBV3-2
SVEEGKGSQH TRBJ1-5 TRBV29-1
ASSEGQGSSYEQY TRBJ2-7 TRBV9
ASTHLLTGNSPLH TRBJ1-6 TRBV28
ASMTSGSAGDTQY TRBJ2-3 TRBV7-9
ASSELGGTDTQY TRBJ2-3 TRBV10-2
ASSPDLGVTQNTEAF TRBJ1-1 TRBV18
GFEHTNYGYT TRBJ1-2 TRBV2
SARDLGSPAETQY TRBJ2-5 TRBV20-1
ASKLSVFSEQF TRBJ2-1 TRBV6-5
ASSLLRDYNEQF TRBJ2-1 TRBV7-9
ASSLAGQGAGQPQH TRBJ1-5 TRBV7-9
ASSLYISAGGWETQY TRBJ2-5 TRBV7-2
ASSPLLGSNEQF TRBJ2-1 TRBV7-2
ASSFPDRVNSPLH TRBJ1-6 TRBV7-2
SALPGQGVEQY TRBJ2-7 TRBV20-1
SAQDRTGEYSNQPQH TRBJ1-5 TRBV20-1
ASSYSSLAYNEQF TRBJ2-1 TRBV6-2/TRBV6-3
ASSRANSPLH TRBJ1-6 TRBV14
ASSPEANTEAS TRBJ1-1 TRBV7-9
ASSIVGLAGDTQY TRBJ2-3 TRBV19
ASGIVSGRFSNQPQH TRBJ1-5 TRBV19
ASSPGRGRTEAF TRBJ1-1 TRBV7-8
ASSPTGRDTQY TRBJ2-3 TRBV12-3/TRBV12-4
ASSFLRYETSTDTQY TRBJ2-3 TRBV7-9
ASSQDTGPSGTGELF TRBJ2-2 TRBV14
ASSLAQGSNTEAF TRBJ1-1 TRBV7-9
ASSPSGVNTDTQY TRBJ2-3 TRBV6-5
ASSIEASGSGEQF TRBJ2-1 TRBV19
ASSLYQLGSQETQY TRBJ2-5 TRBV12-3/TRBV12-4
SAYQFGEAKNIQY TRBJ2-4 TRBV20-1